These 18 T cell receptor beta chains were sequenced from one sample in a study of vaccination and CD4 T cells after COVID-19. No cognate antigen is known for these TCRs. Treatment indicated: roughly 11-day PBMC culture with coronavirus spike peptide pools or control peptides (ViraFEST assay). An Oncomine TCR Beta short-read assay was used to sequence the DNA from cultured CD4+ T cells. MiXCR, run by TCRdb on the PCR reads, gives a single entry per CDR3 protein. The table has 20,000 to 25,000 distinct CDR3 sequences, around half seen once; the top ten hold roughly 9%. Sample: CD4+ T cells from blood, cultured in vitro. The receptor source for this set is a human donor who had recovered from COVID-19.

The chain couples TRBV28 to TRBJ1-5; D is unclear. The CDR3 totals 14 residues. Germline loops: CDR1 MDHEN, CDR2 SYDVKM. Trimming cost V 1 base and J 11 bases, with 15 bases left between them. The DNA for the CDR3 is TGTGCCAGCAGTTTATACGGTCTAGACCCGACCCAGCATTTT. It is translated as CASSLYGLDPTQHF.

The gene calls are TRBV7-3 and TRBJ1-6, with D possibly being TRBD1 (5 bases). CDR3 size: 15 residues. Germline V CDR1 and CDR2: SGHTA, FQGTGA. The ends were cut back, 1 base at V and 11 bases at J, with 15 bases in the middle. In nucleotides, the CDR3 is TGTGCCAGCAGCTTAAACTCTGGGGGTATAACACCCCTCCACTTT. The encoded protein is CASSLNSGGITPLHF.

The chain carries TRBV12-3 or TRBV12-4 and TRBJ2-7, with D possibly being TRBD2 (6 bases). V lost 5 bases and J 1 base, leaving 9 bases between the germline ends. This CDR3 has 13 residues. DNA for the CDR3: TGTGCCAGCAGTAGGGACTCTTCCTACGAGCAGTACTTC. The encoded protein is CASSRDSSYEQYF.

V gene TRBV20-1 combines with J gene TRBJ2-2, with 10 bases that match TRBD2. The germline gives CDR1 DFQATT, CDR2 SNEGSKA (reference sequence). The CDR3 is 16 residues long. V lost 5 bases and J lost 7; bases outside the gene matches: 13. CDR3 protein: CSAVGTSAKSDGELFF. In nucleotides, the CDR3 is TGCAGTGCTGTCGGGACTAGCGCCAAAAGTGACGGGGAGCTGTTTTTT.

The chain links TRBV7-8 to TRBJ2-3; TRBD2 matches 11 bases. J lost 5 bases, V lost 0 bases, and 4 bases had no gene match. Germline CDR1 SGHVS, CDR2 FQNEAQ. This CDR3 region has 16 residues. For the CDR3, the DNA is TGTGCCAGCAGCTTAGCTTTAGCGGGGGGGGGAGATACGCAGTATTTT. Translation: CASSLALAGGGDTQYF.

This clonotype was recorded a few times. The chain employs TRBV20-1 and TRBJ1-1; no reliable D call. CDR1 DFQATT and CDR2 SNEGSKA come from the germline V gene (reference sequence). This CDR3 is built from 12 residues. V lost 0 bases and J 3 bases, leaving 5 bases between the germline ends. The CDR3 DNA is TGCAGTGCTAGAGATGGGTACACTGAAGCTTTCTTT. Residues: CSARDGYTEAFF.

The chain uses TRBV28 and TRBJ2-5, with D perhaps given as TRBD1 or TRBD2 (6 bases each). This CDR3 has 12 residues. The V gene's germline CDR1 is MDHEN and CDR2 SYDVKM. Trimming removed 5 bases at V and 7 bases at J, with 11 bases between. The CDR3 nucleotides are TGTGCCAGCAGTGGGGGGCAGGTGACCCAGTACTTC. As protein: CASSGGQVTQYF. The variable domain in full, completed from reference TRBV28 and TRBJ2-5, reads DVKVTQSSRYLVKRTGEKVFLECVQDMDHENMFWYRQDPGLGLRLIYFSYDVKMKEKGDIPEGYSVSREKKERFSLILESASTNQTSMYLCASSGGQVTQYFGPGTRLLVL.

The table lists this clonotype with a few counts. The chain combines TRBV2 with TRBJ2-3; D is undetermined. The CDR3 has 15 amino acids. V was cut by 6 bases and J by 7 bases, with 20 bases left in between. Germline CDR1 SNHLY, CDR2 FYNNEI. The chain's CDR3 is CASSPHEIALHTQYF. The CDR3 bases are TGTGCCAGCAGCCCCCATGAGATTGCACTACATACGCAGTATTTT.

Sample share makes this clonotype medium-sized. The CDR3 DNA sequence: TGTGCCACCAGTGGGCAGGGGAGCGACGAGCAGTACTTC. Translated: CATSGQGSDEQYF. V and J are TRBV24-1 and TRBJ2-7; a weak D match, TRBD1 (6 bases). V was cut by 5 bases and J by 5 bases, with 12 bases left in between. The CDR3 has 13 residues. CDR1 and CDR2 from the germline V gene are KGHDR and SFDVKD.

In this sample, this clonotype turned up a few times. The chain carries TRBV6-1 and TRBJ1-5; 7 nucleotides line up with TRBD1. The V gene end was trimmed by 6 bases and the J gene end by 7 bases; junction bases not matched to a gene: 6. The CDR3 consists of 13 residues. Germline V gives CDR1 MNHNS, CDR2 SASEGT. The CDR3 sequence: CASRDREGQPQHF. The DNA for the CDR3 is TGTGCCAGCAGAGACAGGGAAGGGCAGCCCCAGCATTTT.

This CDR3 is CASSLGTSGYNEQFF. The CDR3 nucleotides read TGTGCCAGCAGCCTTGGGACTAGCGGCTACAATGAGCAGTTCTTC. The V and J genes are TRBV7-2 and TRBJ2-1; TRBD2 matches at 11 bases. CDR1 and CDR2 (germline): SGHTA, FQGNSA. J gave up 3 bases and V 5 bases, and 3 bases lay outside the gene matches. This CDR3 spans 15 amino acids.

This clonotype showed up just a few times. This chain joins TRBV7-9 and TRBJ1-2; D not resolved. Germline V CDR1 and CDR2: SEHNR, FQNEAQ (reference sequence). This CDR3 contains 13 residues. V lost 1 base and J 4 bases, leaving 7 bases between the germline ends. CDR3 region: CASSLGTSYGYTF. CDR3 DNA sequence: TGTGCCAGCAGCTTAGGGACCTCCTATGGCTACACCTTC.

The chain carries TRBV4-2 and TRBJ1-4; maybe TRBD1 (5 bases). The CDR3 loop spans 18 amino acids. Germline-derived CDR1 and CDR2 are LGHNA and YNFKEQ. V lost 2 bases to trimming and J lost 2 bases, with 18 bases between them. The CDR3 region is CASSQTVGTGLTNEKLFF. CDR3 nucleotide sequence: TGTGCCAGCAGCCAAACGGTGGGGACTGGACTCACTAATGAAAAACTGTTTTTT.

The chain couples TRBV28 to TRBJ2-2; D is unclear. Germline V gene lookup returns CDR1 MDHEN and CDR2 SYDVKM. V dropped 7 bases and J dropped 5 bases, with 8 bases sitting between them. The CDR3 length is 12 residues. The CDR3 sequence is CASTERTGELFF. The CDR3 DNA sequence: TGTGCCAGCACTGAAAGGACCGGGGAGCTGTTTTTT.

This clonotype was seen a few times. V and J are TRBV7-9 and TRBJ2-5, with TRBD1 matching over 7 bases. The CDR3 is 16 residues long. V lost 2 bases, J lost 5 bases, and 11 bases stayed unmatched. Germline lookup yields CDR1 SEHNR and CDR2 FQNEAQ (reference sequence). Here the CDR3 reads CASSLWVGPGQETQYF. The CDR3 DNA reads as TGTGCCAGCAGCTTATGGGTTGGTCCGGGACAGGAGACCCAGTACTTC.

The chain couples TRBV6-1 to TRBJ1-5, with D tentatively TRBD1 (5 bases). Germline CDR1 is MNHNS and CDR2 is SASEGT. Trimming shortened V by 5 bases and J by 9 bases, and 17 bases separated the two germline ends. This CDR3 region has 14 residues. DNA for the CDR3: TGTGCCAGCAGTCCCGGACAAGGGAGGCCGCCCCAGCATTTT. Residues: CASSPGQGRPPQHF.

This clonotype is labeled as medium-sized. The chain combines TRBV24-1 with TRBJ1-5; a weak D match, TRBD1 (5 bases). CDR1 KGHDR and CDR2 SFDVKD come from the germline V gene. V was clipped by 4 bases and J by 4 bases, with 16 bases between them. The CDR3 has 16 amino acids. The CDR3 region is CATSDSRVGLNQPQHF. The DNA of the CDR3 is TGTGCCACCAGTGACAGCAGGGTCGGGCTTAATCAGCCCCAGCATTTT.

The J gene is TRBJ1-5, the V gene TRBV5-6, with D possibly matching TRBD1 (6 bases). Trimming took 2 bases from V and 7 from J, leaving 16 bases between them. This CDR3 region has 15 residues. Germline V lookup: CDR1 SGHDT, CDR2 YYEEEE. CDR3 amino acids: CASSFGGQGRQPQHF. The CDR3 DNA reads TGTGCCAGCAGCTTTGGGGGCCAGGGGAGACAGCCCCAGCATTTT.